Below, one T cell receptor (beta chain) is given with its context. Its antigen has not been determined. Base quality data are lacking; no much larger clone is found one base away. This record belongs to a study of blood T cell repertoires in COVID-19 (dated by TCRdb to 2018 to 2021). In terms of the full investigation: Collaborator samples came from the United States, Italy and Spain and covered acute and convalescent phases of COVID-19. The repertoires were made available in a free public database intended to serve as a resource for research on the immune response to SARS-CoV-2. Subjects who had been exposed to COVID-19, were actively infected with it, or had recovered from it provided the deeply sampled blood TCRbeta repertoires that made up the dataset. Nearly every sample came with metadata listing a de-identified subject ID, COVID-19 status, age in years and sex. HLA class I and class II types, where available, came from metadata supplied by the sample provider rather than from assay-based typing. The prospective study material was composed of cDNA or gDNA derived from T cells, B-cell-depleted T cells, or PBMCs. Samples came from the ongoing ImmuneRACE study (first 160 participants) plus 1,254 subjects from 6 global collaborators.

The collaborating institutions used their own protocols to collect whole blood in K2EDTA tubes. For TCRbeta analysis, collaborator samples were shipped as frozen whole blood, as isolated PBMCs, or as DNA extracted from either sample type. TCRbeta CDR3 regions were amplified from genomic DNA using the immunoSEQ Assay, a bias-controlled multiplex PCR. On the authors' methods: Within the assay, amplification of reference gene primers was used to estimate how many nucleated cells each sample contained. To quantify the absolute abundance of each unique TCRbeta CDR3 rearrangement, sequence reads were collapsed and filtered. Productive Simpson clonality was computed per sample as the square root of Simpson's diversity index over productive rearrangements. TCRdb obtained this table from immuneACCESS and retained in-frame rearrangements with V and J assigned. These tables miss some clones; where compared with another copy, unresolved V genes account for less than half of the shortfall, and the remainder is unexplained. V and J calls and clone size are copied from that table; D and trimming were computed from the DNA. The sample table records 150,000 or so clones; roughly four fifths of these occur just once. The ten largest clonotypes hold about 16% of the sample.

Here is what the overall study found, with its caveats: The quantity of clinical and demographic metadata differed by source and by participant and was supplied without curation.

Material for sequencing was peripheral blood. The origin of this receptor is a human donor with acute or convalescent COVID-19. The donor label of this sample is uncertain.

CDR3 region: CASSLVGVTGSYGYTF. The sequenced DNA is TGTGCCAGCAGCTTGGTTGGTGTGACAGGGAGCTATGGCTACACCTTC. The chain is made from TRBV5-4 and TRBJ1-2, with 7 middle bases fitting TRBD1. From the germline V gene (reference sequence), CDR1 is SGHNT and CDR2 is YYREEE. The CDR3 sequence holds 16 residues, the cysteine and phenylalanine included. Only the CDR3 part of the read is kept: 48 bases, read in frame from the first base. V is pruned by 0 bases and J by 4 bases, leaving 9 bases of the junction without a gene match.